This T cell receptor beta chain originates from a study of cytomegalovirus exposure and HLA in healthy donors. General study results and limits: V- and J-gene trimming of TCR beta was linked (in a later analysis) to a missense DCLRE1C variant. Across all donors, roughly uniform sequencing depth was an assumption of the presence/absence analyses. Differences between HLA loci emerged in a later analysis of TCR association rates, with DRB1 most and HLA-C fewest.

The PCR was carried out with 60 Vbeta primers and 13 Jbeta primers. Sequencing was performed with immunoSEQ multiplex PCR; in TCRdb, only in-frame clones are kept and a portion is missing. The data show about 210,000 clones, roughly nine tenths seen once. Turning to this clone: Its antigen remains unidentified.

The CDR3 sequence is 16 residues long. Germline V gene sequence: CDR1 MNHEY, CDR2 SMNVEV (reference sequence). After removal of 9 bases from V and 9 bases from J, the junction contained 17 bases not matched to a gene. The sample comprised PBMCs. The chain recombines TRBV27 with TRBJ2-1; TRBD2 agrees at 10 bases. This TCR derives from a boy between 2 and 10 years old in good health and CMV-seronegative. DNA of the CDR3: TGTGCCAGTCAACCACTAGCGGGGAACCAGGTACCTGAGCAGTTCTTC. Translated: CASQPLAGNQVPEQFF.